This T cell receptor beta chain was found in a study of shared clonotypes between healthy human individuals. Study in general: The cohort comprised a couple of women and a few men. Their ages spanned 18 to 49 years.

Unsorted samples, those not sorted, used roughly 87 million PBMCs for genomic DNA. Execution of the assay was at deep level. Libraries were prepared by immunoSEQ multiplex PCR; TCRdb keeps only in-frame clonotypes and omits some of them. The sample has 450,000 to 500,000 clones; about 79% are singletons. Unmatched junction bases numbered 7, after V lost 2 bases and J lost 8 bases. Germline V lookup: CDR1 MDHEN, CDR2 SYDVKM. CDR3 length: 14 residues. The sample taken for sequencing was PBMCs. J is TRBJ1-2 and V is TRBV28, with 8 nucleotides matching TRBD1. The origin of this receptor is a woman in her forties in good health. Some clones in this sample may be carry-over from other donors' samples. The CDR3 reads CASSLPGRGHGYTF. CDR3 nucleotide sequence: TGTGCCAGCAGTTTACCAGGCAGGGGGCACGGCTACACCTTC.